This record looks at one T cell receptor beta chain sequence and its context. The data were produced by immunoSEQ multiplex PCR, yet TCRdb's version contains in-frame clones alone and is incomplete. This table holds approximately 200,000 clones, about 88% found once. CDR3 size: 17 residues. J was trimmed by 2 bases and V by 4 bases; bases with no gene match: 13. The germline gives CDR1 SEHNR, CDR2 FQNEAQ (reference sequence). This sample was included in a study of blood T cell repertoires in COVID-19. Study as a whole: T cells, B-cell-depleted T cells, or PBMCs provided the cDNA or gDNA that served as material.

Donors were grouped by their self-reported clinical history. The sequenced sample consisted of PBMCs or T cells enriched from blood (not recorded which). This clonotype was obtained from a woman aged 25-40 years who had recovered from COVID-19. V usage is TRBV7-9 and J usage is TRBJ1-1, with 7 nucleotides matching TRBD1. In nucleotides, the CDR3 is TGTGCCAGCAGCTCCACGACCGGGACAGCCTTTAACACTGAAGCTTTCTTT. Its protein product is CASSSTTGTAFNTEAFF. Complete variable domain (other parts from reference TRBV7-9 and TRBJ1-1): DTGVSQNPRHKITKRGQNVTFRCDPISEHNRLYWYRQTLGQGPEFLTYFQNEAQLEKSRLLSDRFSAERPKGSFSTLEIQRTEQGDSAMYLCASSSTTGTAFNTEAFFGQGTRLTVV.